These T cell receptor beta chains were read from a single sample in a study of tumor-infiltrating lymphocytes in primary liver carcinoma. A single record per CDR3 protein comes from TCRdb applying MiXCR to the multiplex PCR reads. The sample holds about 330,000 distinct CDR3 sequences; less than 75% are singletons and the top ten take 6.5%. The specimen was peripheral blood. The receptors come from a middle-aged man with primary liver carcinoma and hepatitis B virus infection. The CDR3 runs from the conserved cysteine through the conserved F or W. Each record gives: D gene, V gene, clone size, J gene, CDR3 protein, CDR3 DNA. D genes are given only for firm matches. Expanded clones are given a class, and other clones once, few, many or no size at all.

d_call: TRBD2
v_call: TRBV11-2
clone_size: once
j_call: TRBJ2-7
cdr3_aa: CTSSIPAGVEEQYF
cdr3_nt: TGTACCAGCAGCATACCGGCGGGAGTAGAAGAGCAGTACTTC

d_call: TRBD1
v_call: TRBV5-1
clone_size: .
j_call: TRBJ2-3
cdr3_aa: CASSFRTGADTQYF
cdr3_nt: TGCGCTAGCAGCTTCAGGACAGGGGCAGATACGCAGTATTTT

d_call: .
v_call: TRBV12-3/TRBV12-4
clone_size: many
j_call: TRBJ2-5
cdr3_aa: CASSFVKTQYF
cdr3_nt: TGTGCCAGCAGTTTCGTAAAGACCCAGTACTTC

d_call: .
v_call: TRBV11-1
clone_size: .
j_call: TRBJ2-7
cdr3_aa: CASRLDSYVQYF
cdr3_nt: TGTGCCAGTAGGTTGGACAGCTACGTGCAGTACTTC

d_call: .
v_call: TRBV11-2
clone_size: .
j_call: TRBJ2-1
cdr3_aa: CASSPSEGPEEQFF
cdr3_nt: TGTGCTAGCAGCCCATCGGAAGGGCCAGAGGAGCAGTTCTTC

d_call: .
v_call: TRBV5-5
clone_size: .
j_call: TRBJ1-4
cdr3_aa: CTSTFSEGREKLFF
cdr3_nt: TGTACCAGCACCTTCTCCGAGGGCAGGGAAAAACTGTTTTTT

d_call: .
v_call: TRBV28
clone_size: few
j_call: TRBJ2-7
cdr3_aa: CASSKGFPSGSYEQYF
cdr3_nt: TGTGCCAGCAGTAAGGGATTCCCCTCCGGATCCTACGAGCAGTACTTC

d_call: .
v_call: TRBV12-3/TRBV12-4
clone_size: few
j_call: TRBJ1-2
cdr3_aa: CASRGGRINYGYTF
cdr3_nt: TGTGCCAGCAGGGGTGGACGGATCAACTATGGCTACACCTTC

d_call: TRBD1
v_call: TRBV11-2
clone_size: .
j_call: TRBJ1-1
cdr3_aa: CGSSLTGTENTEAFF
cdr3_nt: TGTGGCAGCAGCTTAACAGGGACAGAGAACACTGAAGCTTTCTTT

d_call: .
v_call: TRBV11-3
clone_size: .
j_call: TRBJ2-1
cdr3_aa: CASSSILSTGEQFF
cdr3_nt: TGTGCCAGCTCCAGTATCCTTTCGACGGGGGAGCAGTTTTTC

d_call: .
v_call: TRBV11-2
clone_size: .
j_call: TRBJ1-3
cdr3_aa: CASSFSPMPSGNTIYF
cdr3_nt: TGTGCCAGCAGCTTCTCACCAATGCCCTCTGGAAACACTATATATTTT

d_call: TRBD2
v_call: TRBV4-1
clone_size: .
j_call: TRBJ2-7
cdr3_aa: CASSQGTSRSSEQYF
cdr3_nt: TGCGCCAGCAGCCAAGGGACTAGCAGGAGCAGCGAGCAGTACTTC

d_call: TRBD2
v_call: TRBV29-1
clone_size: .
j_call: TRBJ2-3
cdr3_aa: CAVGAGGTDTQYF
cdr3_nt: TGCGCCGTTGGAGCGGGAGGGACAGATACGCAGTATTTT

d_call: .
v_call: TRBV6-2/TRBV6-3
clone_size: .
j_call: TRBJ2-6
cdr3_aa: CASNLAVPGANALTF
cdr3_nt: TGTGCCAGCAATCTGGCAGTTCCCGGGGCCAACGCCCTCACTTTC

d_call: TRBD2
v_call: TRBV5-1
clone_size: once
j_call: TRBJ2-3
cdr3_aa: CTTSSGVSTDTQYF
cdr3_nt: TGTACCACCTCTAGCGGGGTTAGCACAGATACGCAGTATTTT

d_call: TRBD1
v_call: TRBV7-9
clone_size: .
j_call: TRBJ2-6
cdr3_aa: CVSSSGQGRSGANVLTF
cdr3_nt: TGTGTCAGCAGCTCCGGACAGGGGCGCTCTGGGGCCAACGTCCTGACTTTC

d_call: .
v_call: TRBV11-2
clone_size: .
j_call: TRBJ2-2
cdr3_aa: CASSSEWTSEELFF
cdr3_nt: TGTGCCAGCAGCTCAGAGTGGACGTCCGAGGAGCTGTTTTTT

d_call: .
v_call: TRBV4-1
clone_size: .
j_call: TRBJ2-1
cdr3_aa: CARSQVWDNYNEQFF
cdr3_nt: TGCGCCCGCAGCCAAGTCTGGGACAACTACAATGAGCAGTTCTTC

d_call: .
v_call: TRBV12-3/TRBV12-4
clone_size: once
j_call: TRBJ2-7
cdr3_aa: CASSLGVWGSYEQYF
cdr3_nt: TGTGCCAGCAGTTTAGGGGTGTGGGGCTCCTACGAGCAGTACTTC

d_call: .
v_call: TRBV5-4
clone_size: many
j_call: TRBJ1-4
cdr3_aa: CASSSGVERGNEKLFF
cdr3_nt: TGTGCCAGCAGCTCGGGCGTGGAACGGGGGAATGAAAAACTGTTTTTT

d_call: .
v_call: TRBV11-3
clone_size: .
j_call: TRBJ2-3
cdr3_aa: CDNSFGFGRGDTQYF
cdr3_nt: TGTGACAACAGCTTTGGCTTCGGGAGAGGGGATACGCAGTATTTT

d_call: .
v_call: TRBV6-6
clone_size: few
j_call: TRBJ2-4
cdr3_aa: CASTSLAANIQYF
cdr3_nt: TGTGCCAGCACTTCTTTGGCGGCAAACATTCAGTACTTC